This TCR beta chain was sequenced for a study of technical replicates of blood from a handful of donors (dated by TCRdb to the late 2010s). Library prep was done by the immunoSEQ multiplex PCR assay. Sourced from immuneACCESS, this table was stored by TCRdb with only in-frame sequences that have V and J called. A share of the clones is absent; for the studies checked, an unresolved V gene accounts for under half, and the remainder has no known explanation. The sample records approximately 73,000 clones, about 96% of which are singletons. The leading ten clones occupy roughly 0.34% of the sample. V and J lose 4 bases and 2 bases, and a span of 20 bases separates them. Based on the germline V gene (reference sequence), the CDR1 and CDR2 sequences are LNHNV and YYDKDF. The CDR3 sequence holds 17 residues, the cysteine and phenylalanine included. Just the 51-base CDR3 DNA is kept, in frame starting at base 1.

For this clone: The clone's antigen remains unknown. The record has no base qualities; no much larger clone is one base away.

The sequencing sample was made of T cells isolated from PBMCs. The chain uses TRBV15 and TRBJ2-5; matching of 6 bases hints at TRBD2 as the D gene. The clonotype was recovered from a human donor in good health. The nucleotide sequence reads TGTGCCACCAGCATCCCCCCCCTCGGGAGAGGGCAAGAGACCCAGTACTTC. It is translated as CATSIPPLGRGQETQYF.